The 25 T cell receptor beta chains reported below all come from one sample, sequenced in a study of cytomegalovirus exposure and HLA in healthy donors. The PCR employed 60 Vbeta primers together with 13 Jbeta primers. Here immunoSEQ multiplex PCR was the method, and the copy in TCRdb shows in-frame clones only, minus some. This repertoire includes about 160,000 clones. The specimen was PBMCs. The receptors originated from a woman aged 55 to 70 in good health and CMV-seronegative.

The chain uses TRBV18 and TRBJ1-2; 7 positions match TRBD1. The germline V gene encodes CDR1 KGHSH and CDR2 LQKENI. This CDR3 spans 14 amino acids. The V segment lost 3 bases and the J segment 7 bases; nucleotides outside the gene matches: 8. The CDR3 spells CASSPGTVLSGYTF. CDR3 DNA: TGTGCCAGCTCACCCGGGACAGTACTAAGTGGCTACACCTTC.

The chain employs TRBV30 and TRBJ1-1; D call uncertain. V was trimmed by 2 bases and J by 9 bases, leaving 10 bases between them. This CDR3 spans 11 amino acids. Per the germline V gene, CDR1 is GTSNPN and CDR2 is SVGIG (reference sequence). CDR3 nucleotide sequence: TGTGCCTGGAGTCGCGAGAAGAAAGCTTTCTTT. Translating it yields CAWSREKKAFF.

The CDR3 reads CASGLPGQGASPLHF. For the CDR3, the DNA is TGTGCTAGTGGTCTTCCGGGACAGGGAGCTTCACCCCTCCACTTT. The rearrangement joins TRBV12-5 to TRBJ1-6, with 9 bases that match TRBD1. Per germline, CDR1 LGHNT and CDR2 FRNRAP. The CDR3 totals 15 residues. Germline trimming cut 5 bases from V and 9 bases from J; bases unmatched to any gene: 8.

The V call is TRBV15, the J call TRBJ1-2; TRBD1 aligns across 7 bases. CDR1 is LNHNV and CDR2 is YYDKDF in the germline V gene (reference sequence). The CDR3 has 16 amino acids. With 2 bases clipped from V and 2 bases from J, the junction kept 8 bases outside the gene matches. This CDR3 reads CATSRKISQGNYGYTF. DNA for the CDR3: TGTGCCACCAGCAGAAAAATCTCACAGGGGAACTATGGCTACACCTTC.

A note on this clone: Additional DNA sequences in this sample encode the identical CDR3. The genes are TRBV7-3 and TRBJ2-7; weak D call: TRBD1 (6 bases). Looked up from germline, CDR1 is SGHTA and CDR2 is FQGTGA. V was clipped by 2 bases and J by 3 bases, with 11 bases between them. The CDR3 is 14 residues long. In nucleotides, the CDR3 is TGTGCCAGCAGCTTAGGTCAGGGGCGCTACGAGCAGTACTTC. This gives the protein CASSLGQGRYEQYF.

The chain couples TRBV9 to TRBJ1-1; D possibly corresponds to TRBD1 (5 bases). This CDR3 is built from 13 residues. Trimming shortened V by 2 bases and J by 9 bases, and 14 bases separated the two germline ends. CDR1 and CDR2 (germline): SGDLS, YYNGEE. Here the CDR3 reads CASSVEGANQAFF. CDR3 nucleotide sequence: TGTGCCAGCAGCGTGGAAGGGGCCAACCAAGCTTTCTTT.

This chain connects TRBV18 to TRBJ1-4; D is ambiguous. Germline loops: CDR1 KGHSH, CDR2 LQKENI. Trimming took off 3 bases at V and 0 bases at J, with 11 bases between the two ends. CDR3 length equals 16 residues. CDR3: CASSPQVTATNEKLFF. DNA of the CDR3: TGTGCCAGCTCACCTCAGGTGACGGCAACTAATGAAAAACTGTTTTTT.

This rearrangement joins TRBV29-1 to TRBJ2-7, with a possible D match to TRBD2 (6 bases). Trimming cost V 4 bases and J 0 bases, with 7 bases left between them. Germline V gene lookup returns CDR1 SQVTM and CDR2 ANQGSEA. This CDR3 region has 12 residues. CDR3: CSVGGDSYEQYF. CDR3 nucleotide sequence: TGCAGCGTTGGGGGGGACTCCTACGAGCAGTACTTC.

The chain is built from TRBV5-1 and TRBJ1-2; TRBD1 aligns across 7 bases. The J segment lost 4 bases and the V segment lost 0 bases, leaving 6 bases of the junction unmatched. CDR1 is SGHRS, CDR2 YFSETQ, per germline. CDR3 size: 15 residues. In DNA form, the CDR3 reads TGCGCCAGCAGCTTGGCTAGGGGGCAGGGCTATGGCTACACCTTC. Translated: CASSLARGQGYGYTF. Filled out from reference TRBV5-1 and TRBJ1-2, the complete variable domain reads KAGVTQTPRYLIKTRGQQVTLSCSPISGHRSVSWYQQTPGQGLQFLFEYFSETQRNKGNFPGRFSGRQFSNSRSEMNVSTLELGDSALYLCASSLARGQGYGYTFGSGTRLTVV.

The gene calls are TRBV28 and TRBJ2-7; 8 bases are shared with TRBD2. V shed 7 bases, J shed 3 bases, and the junction held 5 bases outside the gene matches. The CDR3 loop spans 13 amino acids. The germline CDR1 and CDR2 sequences are MDHEN and SYDVKM. The CDR3 nucleotides are TGTGCCAGCAATGATAGCGGGAACTACGAGCAGTACTTC. Protein: CASNDSGNYEQYF.

J is TRBJ1-2 and V is TRBV19; no clear D gene. Trimming pared 3 bases from V and 4 bases from J, leaving 6 bases between. CDR3 size: 12 residues. Germline assignment: CDR1 LNHDA and CDR2 SQIVND (reference sequence). The CDR3 DNA reads TGTGCCAGTAGTATCGTCGGCTATGGCTACACCTTC. This gives the protein CASSIVGYGYTF.

This chain joins TRBV10-2 and TRBJ2-7; 8 positions match TRBD2. With V trimmed by 7 bases and J by 4 bases, 6 bases remained unmatched. The CDR3 is made up of 13 amino acids. The germline V gene has CDR1 WSHSY and CDR2 SAAADI. CDR3 residues: CASTQRELYEQYF. In DNA form, the CDR3 reads TGCGCCAGCACCCAGCGGGAGCTGTACGAGCAGTACTTC.

This chain joins TRBV2 and TRBJ2-6, with TRBD2 matching over 14 bases. The CDR3 sequence is 19 residues long. Germline CDR1 and CDR2: SNHLY and FYNNEI. V was pared by 6 bases and J by 2 bases, with 9 bases of the junction left unmatched. The CDR3 reads CASSATSGLAGAGANVLTF. CDR3 nucleotides: TGTGCCAGCAGCGCCACCTCGGGACTAGCGGGAGCTGGGGCCAACGTCCTGACTTTC.

V gene TRBV21-1 combines with J gene TRBJ2-2; TRBD1, as called in the table, went unchecked against the DNA. TRBV21-1 is listed as a pseudogene. This CDR3 has 16 residues. In nucleotides, the CDR3 is TGTGCCAGCAGCTACCCGGGACAGGGGGCAGACGGGGAGCTGTTTTTT. This gives the protein CASSYPGQGADGELFF.

V and J are TRBV4-3 and TRBJ2-7, with 11 bases that match TRBD1. Germline CDR1 LGHNA, CDR2 YSLEER. V was clipped by 0 bases and J by 2 bases; unmatched bases: 6. The CDR3 runs to 17 residues. CDR3 bases: TGCGCCAGCAGCCAAGATCTATCGGGACAGGGGGCCTACGAGCAGTACTTC. It yields the protein CASSQDLSGQGAYEQYF.

The V call is TRBV5-1, the J call TRBJ1-1, with a weak D call TRBD1 (6 bases). V was shortened by 2 bases and J by 2 bases, with 13 bases between the two germline ends. The CDR3 spans 15 residues. CDR1 and CDR2 (germline): SGHRS, YFSETQ. In DNA, the CDR3 is TGCGCCAGCAGCTTTTTGGCGGGGGCCAACACTGAAGCTTTCTTT. Encoded protein: CASSFLAGANTEAFF.

The rearrangement joins TRBV18 to TRBJ2-1; 14 bases are a match to TRBD2. V shed 5 bases and J 7 bases; nucleotides not matched to a gene: 10. Germline assignment: CDR1 KGHSH and CDR2 LQKENI. This CDR3 region has 17 residues. The CDR3 protein is CASSTGLAGALVNEQFF. The CDR3 region has the DNA TGTGCCAGCTCAACGGGACTAGCGGGAGCCCTCGTAAATGAGCAGTTCTTC.

The chain combines TRBV12-5 with TRBJ2-5; 13 bases fit TRBD2. From germline, CDR1 is LGHNT and CDR2 FRNRAP. The CDR3 has 16 amino acids. Losses at the gene ends were 9 bases for V and 0 bases for J; bases not matched to a gene: 7. The CDR3 here is CASGRGLAGYQETQYF. The CDR3 region has the DNA TGTGCTAGCGGACGGGGACTAGCGGGATACCAAGAGACCCAGTACTTC.

The chain uses TRBV7-3 and TRBJ1-5; D remains ambiguous. This CDR3 has 16 amino acids. Germline CDR1 and CDR2: SGHTA and FQGTGA. V was cut by 0 bases and J by 3 bases, with 12 bases left in between. The CDR3 region is CASSLTVWADNQPQHF. CDR3 coding DNA: TGTGCCAGCAGCTTAACGGTTTGGGCAGACAATCAGCCCCAGCATTTT.

The rearrangement links TRBV7-3 to TRBJ2-7; a weak D match, TRBD2 (7 bases). The CDR3 extends over 12 amino acids. CDR1 and CDR2 from the germline V gene are SGHTA and FQGTGA. Trimming removed 5 bases from V and 6 bases from J, with 11 bases in between. The CDR3 nucleotides read TGTGCCAGCAGCGCCGGGGGGCCCGAGCAGTACTTC. Translated: CASSAGGPEQYF.

The chain uses TRBV5-1 and TRBJ1-6, with 11 positions matching TRBD1. Germline V gives CDR1 SGHRS, CDR2 YFSETQ. The CDR3 covers 15 residues. Trimming took 3 bases from V and 9 from J; bases not matched to a gene: 5. CDR3 residues: CASSWWDRGTSPLHF. In DNA, the CDR3 is TGCGCCAGCAGCTGGTGGGACAGGGGGACTTCACCCCTCCACTTT. Full variable domain (rest looked up from reference TRBV5-1 and TRBJ1-6): KAGVTQTPRYLIKTRGQQVTLSCSPISGHRSVSWYQQTPGQGLQFLFEYFSETQRNKGNFPGRFSGRQFSNSRSEMNVSTLELGDSALYLCASSWWDRGTSPLHFGNGTRLTVT.

The chain joins TRBV6-5 to TRBJ1-4; 8 positions match TRBD1. Germline loops: CDR1 MNHEY, CDR2 SVGAGI. V lost 0 bases, J lost 12 bases, and 6 bases stayed unmatched. The CDR3 length is 14 residues. The chain's CDR3 is CASSYSTGAGELFF. DNA of the CDR3: TGTGCCAGCAGTTACTCGACAGGGGCAGGGGAACTGTTTTTT.

V usage is TRBV5-1 and J usage is TRBJ2-1; TRBD2 agrees at 14 bases. The CDR3 loop spans 17 amino acids. V was pared by 3 bases and J by 8 bases, with 10 bases of the junction left unmatched. Germline assignment: CDR1 SGHRS and CDR2 YFSETQ. The CDR3 DNA reads as TGCGCCAGCAGCTACCTCGGGACTAGCGGGAGTAGCGATGAGCAGTTCTTC. It encodes CASSYLGTSGSSDEQFF. Full variable domain (missing parts from reference TRBV5-1 and TRBJ2-1): KAGVTQTPRYLIKTRGQQVTLSCSPISGHRSVSWYQQTPGQGLQFLFEYFSETQRNKGNFPGRFSGRQFSNSRSEMNVSTLELGDSALYLCASSYLGTSGSSDEQFFGPGTRLTVL.

The chain recombines TRBV20-1 with TRBJ1-1; D is unclear. Germline CDR1 DFQATT, CDR2 SNEGSKA (reference sequence). CDR3 size: 11 residues. V lost 5 bases to trimming and J lost 4 bases, with 8 bases between them. CDR3 sequence reads: CSAARLTEAFF. The CDR3 coding sequence is TGCAGTGCTGCTAGACTCACTGAAGCTTTCTTT.

This chain links TRBV14 with TRBJ1-2; D unresolved. Germline CDR1 SGHDN, CDR2 FVKESK. CDR3 length: 13 residues. With 4 bases removed from V and 2 bases from J, the gap between germline ends came to 8 bases. CDR3 bases: TGTGCCAGCAGCCCAGGCACCAACTATGGCTACACCTTC. Protein product: CASSPGTNYGYTF. The full variable domain, in which reference TRBV14 and TRBJ1-2 provide the parts outside the CDR3, is EAGVTQFPSHSVIEKGQTVTLRCDPISGHDNLYWYRRVMGKEIKFLLHFVKESKQDESGMPNNRFLAERTGGTYSTLKVQPAELEDSGVYFCASSPGTNYGYTFGSGTRLTVV.